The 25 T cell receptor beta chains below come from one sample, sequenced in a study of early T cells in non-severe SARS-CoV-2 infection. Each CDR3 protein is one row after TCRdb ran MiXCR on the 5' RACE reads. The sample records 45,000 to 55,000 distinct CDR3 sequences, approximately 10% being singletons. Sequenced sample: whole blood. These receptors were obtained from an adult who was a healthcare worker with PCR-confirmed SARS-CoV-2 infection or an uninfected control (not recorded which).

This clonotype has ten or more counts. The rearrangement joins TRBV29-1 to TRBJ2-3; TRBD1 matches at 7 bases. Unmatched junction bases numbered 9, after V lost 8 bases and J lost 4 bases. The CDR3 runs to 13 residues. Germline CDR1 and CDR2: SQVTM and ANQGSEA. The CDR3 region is CSLQTGFADTQYF. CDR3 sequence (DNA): TGCAGCCTCCAGACAGGGTTCGCAGATACGCAGTATTTT.

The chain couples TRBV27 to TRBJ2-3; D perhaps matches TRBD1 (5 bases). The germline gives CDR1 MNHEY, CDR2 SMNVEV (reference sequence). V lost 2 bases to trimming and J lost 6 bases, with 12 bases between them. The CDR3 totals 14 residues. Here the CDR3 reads CASSLGSGFDTQYF. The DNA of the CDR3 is TGTGCCAGCAGTTTAGGGTCAGGGTTTGATACGCAGTATTTT.

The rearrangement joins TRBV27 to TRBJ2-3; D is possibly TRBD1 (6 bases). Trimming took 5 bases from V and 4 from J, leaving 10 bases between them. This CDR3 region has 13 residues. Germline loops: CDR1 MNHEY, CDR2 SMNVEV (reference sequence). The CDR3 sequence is CASSQGGPDTQYF. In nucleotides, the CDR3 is TGTGCCAGCAGTCAAGGGGGACCAGATACGCAGTATTTT.

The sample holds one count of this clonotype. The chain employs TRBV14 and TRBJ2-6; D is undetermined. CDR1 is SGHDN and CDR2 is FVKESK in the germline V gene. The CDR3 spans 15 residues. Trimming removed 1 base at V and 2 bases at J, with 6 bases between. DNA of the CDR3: TGTGCCAGCAGCCAAGGAGCAGCTGGGGCCAACGTCCTGACTTTC. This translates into CASSQGAAGANVLTF.

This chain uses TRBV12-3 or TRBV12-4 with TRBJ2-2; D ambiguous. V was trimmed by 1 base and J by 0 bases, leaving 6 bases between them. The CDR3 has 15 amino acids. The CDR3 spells CASSLVHPNTGELFF. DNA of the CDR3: TGTGCCAGCAGTTTAGTACACCCGAACACCGGGGAGCTGTTTTTT.

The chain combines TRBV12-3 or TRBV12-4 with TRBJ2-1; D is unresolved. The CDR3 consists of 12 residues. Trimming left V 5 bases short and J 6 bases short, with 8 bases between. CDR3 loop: CASSRFFNEQFF. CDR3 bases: TGTGCCAGCAGTCGTTTTTTCAATGAGCAGTTCTTC.

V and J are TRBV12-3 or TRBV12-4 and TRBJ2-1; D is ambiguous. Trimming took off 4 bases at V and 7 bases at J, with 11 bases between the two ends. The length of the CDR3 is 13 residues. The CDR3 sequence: CASSSVVSNEQFF. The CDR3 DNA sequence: TGTGCCAGCAGTTCAGTCGTGAGTAATGAGCAGTTCTTC.

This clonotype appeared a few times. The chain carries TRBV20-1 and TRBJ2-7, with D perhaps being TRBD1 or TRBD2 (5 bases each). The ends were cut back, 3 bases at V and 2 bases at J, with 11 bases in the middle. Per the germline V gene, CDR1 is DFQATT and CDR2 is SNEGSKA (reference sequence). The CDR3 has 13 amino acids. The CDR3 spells CSAREPGPYEQYF. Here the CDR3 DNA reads TGCAGTGCTAGGGAACCGGGACCCTACGAGCAGTACTTC.

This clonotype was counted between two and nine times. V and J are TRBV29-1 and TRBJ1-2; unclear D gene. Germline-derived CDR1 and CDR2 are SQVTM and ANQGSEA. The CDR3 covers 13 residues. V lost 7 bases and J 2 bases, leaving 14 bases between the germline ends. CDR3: CSAQSRPNYGYTF. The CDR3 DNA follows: TGCAGCGCCCAATCCCGACCCAACTATGGCTACACCTTC.

CDR3 nucleotide sequence: TGCAGCGTTCCAGAGACAGGGTGGAATGGCTACACCTTC. Translated, it gives CSVPETGWNGYTF. The chain employs TRBV29-1 and TRBJ1-2, with 7 bases lining up with TRBD1. V gave up 5 bases and J gave up 6 bases; unmatched junction bases: 9. From germline, CDR1 is SQVTM and CDR2 ANQGSEA. The length of the CDR3 is 13 residues. Full variable domain (missing parts from reference TRBV29-1 and TRBJ1-2): SAVISQKPSRDICQRGTSLTIQCQVDSQVTMMFWYRQQPGQSLTLIATANQGSEATYESGFVIDKFPISRPNLTFSTLTVSNMSPEDSSIYLCSVPETGWNGYTFGSGTRLTVV.

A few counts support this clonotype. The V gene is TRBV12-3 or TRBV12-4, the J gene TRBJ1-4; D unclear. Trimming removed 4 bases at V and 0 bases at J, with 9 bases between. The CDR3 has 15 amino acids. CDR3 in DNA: TGTGCCAGCAGTTCGCACGTGTCAACTAATGAAAAACTGTTTTTT. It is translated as CASSSHVSTNEKLFF.

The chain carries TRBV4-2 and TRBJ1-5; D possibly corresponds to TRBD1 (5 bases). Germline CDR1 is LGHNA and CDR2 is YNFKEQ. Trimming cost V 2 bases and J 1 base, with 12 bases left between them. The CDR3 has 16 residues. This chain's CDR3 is CASSQTRGGSNQPQHF. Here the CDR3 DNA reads TGTGCCAGCAGCCAAACTAGGGGAGGGAGCAATCAGCCCCAGCATTTT.

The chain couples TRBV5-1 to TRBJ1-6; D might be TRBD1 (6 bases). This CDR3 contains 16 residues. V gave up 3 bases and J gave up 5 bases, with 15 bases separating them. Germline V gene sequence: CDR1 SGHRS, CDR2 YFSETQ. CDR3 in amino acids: CASSWALGGDNSPLHF. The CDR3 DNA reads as TGCGCCAGCAGCTGGGCCCTGGGGGGCGATAATTCACCCCTCCACTTT.

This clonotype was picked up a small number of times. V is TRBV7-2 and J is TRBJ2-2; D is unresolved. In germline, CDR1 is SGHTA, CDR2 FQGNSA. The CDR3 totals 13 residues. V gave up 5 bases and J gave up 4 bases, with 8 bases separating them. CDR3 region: CASSRVLTGELFF. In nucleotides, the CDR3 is TGTGCCAGCAGCCGGGTGCTCACCGGGGAGCTGTTTTTT.

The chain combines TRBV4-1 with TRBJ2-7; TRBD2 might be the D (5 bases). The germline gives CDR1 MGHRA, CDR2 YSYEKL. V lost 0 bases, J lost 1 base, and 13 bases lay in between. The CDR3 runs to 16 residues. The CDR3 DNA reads TGCGCCAGCAGCCAAGATGAAGGACTCGGATCCTACGAGCAGTACTTC. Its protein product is CASSQDEGLGSYEQYF.

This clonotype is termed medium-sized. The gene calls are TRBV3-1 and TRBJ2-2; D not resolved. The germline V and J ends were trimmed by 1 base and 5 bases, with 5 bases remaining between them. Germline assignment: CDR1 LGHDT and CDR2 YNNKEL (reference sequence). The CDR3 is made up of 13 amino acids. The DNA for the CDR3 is TGTGCCAGCAGCCAAGTCAAAACCGGGGAGCTGTTTTTT. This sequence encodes CASSQVKTGELFF.

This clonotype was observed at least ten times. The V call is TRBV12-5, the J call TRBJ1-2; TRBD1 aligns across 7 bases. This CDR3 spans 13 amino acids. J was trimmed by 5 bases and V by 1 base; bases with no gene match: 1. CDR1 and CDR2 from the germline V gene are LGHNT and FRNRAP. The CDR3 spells CASGLGDRYGYTF. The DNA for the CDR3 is TGTGCTAGTGGTTTGGGGGACAGATATGGCTACACCTTC. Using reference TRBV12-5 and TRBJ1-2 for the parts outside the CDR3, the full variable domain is DARVTQTPRHKVTEMGQEVTMRCQPILGHNTVFWYRQTMMQGLELLAYFRNRAPLDDSGMPKDRFSAEMPDATLATLKIQPSEPRDSAVYFCASGLGDRYGYTFGSGTRLTVV.

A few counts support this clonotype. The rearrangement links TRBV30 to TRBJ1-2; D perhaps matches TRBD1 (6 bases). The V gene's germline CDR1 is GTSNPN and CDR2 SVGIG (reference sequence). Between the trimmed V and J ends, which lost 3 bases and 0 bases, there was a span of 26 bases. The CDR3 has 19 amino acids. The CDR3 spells CAWRLNVFSSQGPNYGYTF. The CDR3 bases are TGTGCCTGGAGACTTAATGTATTCAGCTCACAGGGACCTAACTATGGCTACACCTTC.

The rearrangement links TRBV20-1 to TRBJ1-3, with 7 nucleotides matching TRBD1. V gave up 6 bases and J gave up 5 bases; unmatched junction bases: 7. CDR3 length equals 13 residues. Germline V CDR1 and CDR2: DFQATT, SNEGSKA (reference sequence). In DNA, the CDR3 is TGCAGTGCATCAGGGGGTGGCCGAAACACCATATATTTT. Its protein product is CSASGGGRNTIYF.

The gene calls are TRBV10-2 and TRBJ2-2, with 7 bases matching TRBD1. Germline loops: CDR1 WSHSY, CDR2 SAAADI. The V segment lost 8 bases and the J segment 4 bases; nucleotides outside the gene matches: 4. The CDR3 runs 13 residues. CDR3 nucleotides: TGCGCCAGCGTAGACAGGGCCACCGGGGAGCTGTTTTTT. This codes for CASVDRATGELFF.

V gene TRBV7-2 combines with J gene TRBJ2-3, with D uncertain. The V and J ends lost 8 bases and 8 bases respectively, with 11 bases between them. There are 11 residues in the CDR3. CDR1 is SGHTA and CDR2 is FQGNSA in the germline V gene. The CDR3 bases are TGTGCCAGCTCTAACTCGGCTACGCAGTATTTT. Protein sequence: CASSNSATQYF.

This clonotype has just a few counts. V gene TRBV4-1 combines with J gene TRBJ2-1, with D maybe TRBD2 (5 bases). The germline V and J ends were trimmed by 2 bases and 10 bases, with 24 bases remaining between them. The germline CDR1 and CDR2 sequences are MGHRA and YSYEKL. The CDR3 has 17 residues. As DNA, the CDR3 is TGCGCCAGCAGCCAATCTCCGGCTGGACTCGCCCTAGGGGAGCAGTTCTTC. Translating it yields CASSQSPAGLALGEQFF.

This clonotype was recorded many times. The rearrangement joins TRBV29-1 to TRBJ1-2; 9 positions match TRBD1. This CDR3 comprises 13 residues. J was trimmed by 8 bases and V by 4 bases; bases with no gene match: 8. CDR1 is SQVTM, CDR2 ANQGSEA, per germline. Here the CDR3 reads CSVGTGTGIGYTF. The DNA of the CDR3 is TGCAGCGTTGGGACTGGGACAGGGATCGGCTACACCTTC. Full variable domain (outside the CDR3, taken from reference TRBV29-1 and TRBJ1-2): SAVISQKPSRDICQRGTSLTIQCQVDSQVTMMFWYRQQPGQSLTLIATANQGSEATYESGFVIDKFPISRPNLTFSTLTVSNMSPEDSSIYLCSVGTGTGIGYTFGSGTRLTVV.

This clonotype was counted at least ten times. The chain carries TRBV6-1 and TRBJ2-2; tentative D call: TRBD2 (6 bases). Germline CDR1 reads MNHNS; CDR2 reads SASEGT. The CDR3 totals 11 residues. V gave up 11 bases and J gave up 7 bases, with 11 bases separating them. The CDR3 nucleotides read TGTGCCGGTAGCGGCTACGGGGAGCTGTTTTTT. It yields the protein CAGSGYGELFF.

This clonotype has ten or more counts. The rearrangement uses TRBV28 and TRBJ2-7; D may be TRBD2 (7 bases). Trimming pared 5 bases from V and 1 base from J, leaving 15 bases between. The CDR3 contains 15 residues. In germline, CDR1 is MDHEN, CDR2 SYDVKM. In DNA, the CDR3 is TGTGCCAGCAGTCCGCCCGGGGGGCGATCCTACGAGCAGTACTTC. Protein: CASSPPGGRSYEQYF.